This T cell receptor beta chain appears in the sequencing data of a study of PD-1 blockade in classical Hodgkin lymphoma. Findings and caveats of the study: Before treatment, complete responders showed about the same diversity as newly diagnosed patients. With CD4+ cells, TCR diversity rose significantly by C4D1, but not with CD8+ cells. Any patient who commenced nivolumab under 1 year after ASCT was excluded. When set against healthy donors, newly diagnosed patients were reported to show lower baseline TCR diversity.

Relapse was seen in all patients after autologous stem cell transplantation, and brentuximab vedotin exposure was variable. Clones were read by immunoSEQ multiplex PCR, and TCRdb kept only the in-frame ones, dropping some. Among 55,000 to 75,000 clones listed, under 95% were seen once. In its sample, this clone was seen once. The target antigen is unknown. The CDR3 runs 14 residues. Germline V lookup: CDR1 SEHNR, CDR2 FQNEAQ (reference sequence). With V trimmed by 3 bases and J by 4 bases, 6 bases remained unmatched. This clonotype was obtained from a human donor with classical Hodgkin lymphoma. This material consisted of peripheral blood mononuclear cells (PBMCs), taken at baseline. The J gene is TRBJ2-7, the V gene TRBV7-9, with 7 bases fitting TRBD1. For the CDR3, the DNA is TGTGCCAGCAGCTTCCCAGGGACAGCTTACGAGCAGTACTTC. Amino acids: CASSFPGTAYEQYF. Complete variable domain (other parts from reference TRBV7-9 and TRBJ2-7): DTGVSQNPRHKITKRGQNVTFRCDPISEHNRLYWYRQTLGQGPEFLTYFQNEAQLEKSRLLSDRFSAERPKGSFSTLEIQRTEQGDSAMYLCASSFPGTAYEQYFGPGTRLTVT.